The T cell receptor (beta chain) under discussion was sequenced for a study of T cell clones after liver transplantation. Overall study: Third-party-reactive TCRbeta sequences from pre-transplant mixed lymphocyte reactions served as antigen-independent comparators.

Germline CDR1 is SGDLS and CDR2 is YYNGEE. The CDR3 runs 14 residues. The V and J ends lost 3 bases and 2 bases respectively, with 9 bases between them. The method was immunoSEQ multiplex PCR; TCRdb's version includes in-frame clones alone and lacks a portion of them. In the table there are nearly 55,000 clones, approximately 84% of which are singletons. This chain uses TRBV9 with TRBJ1-3; D call uncertain. This TCR came from a human donor who received a liver transplant. The starting material was CD4+ T cells from blood, obtained before liver transplant. Here the CDR3 reads CASSGSGAGNTIYF. In DNA form, the CDR3 reads TGTGCCAGCAGCGGATCCGGGGCTGGAAACACCATATATTTT.